One T cell receptor (beta chain) is described in this entry. TCRdb passed the RT-PCR reads through MiXCR, listing each CDR3 protein once. The sample shows 800,000 to 1,000,000 distinct CDR3 sequences, roughly 18% of them seen only once. This CDR3 is 14 amino acids long. V shed 2 bases and J 6 bases; nucleotides not matched to a gene: 4. This specimen belongs to a study of patients and donors after allogeneic stem cell transplantation. The clonotype comes from a human donor who was either an allogeneic HSCT recipient or a stem cell or donor lymphocyte infusion donor (not recorded which). It is not recorded whose cells these are; they may come from a transplant donor. J is TRBJ2-5 and V is TRBV12-3 or TRBV12-4; 9 bases align to TRBD2. Sequences were obtained from blood, either unsorted or a sorted T cell fraction (not recorded which). The chain's CDR3 is CASSLIAGDQTQYF. CDR3 nucleotides: TGTGCCAGCAGTTTAATAGCGGGGGACCAGACCCAGTACTTC.